This T cell receptor beta chain originates from a study of cytomegalovirus exposure and HLA in healthy donors (dated by TCRdb to the late 2010s). With regard to the full study: An earlier analysis of fewer than 750 of the donors reported 276 Gb of sequence data and 117 million unique TCR beta sequences obtained from around 190 million T cells. Typing coverage differed by locus: A, B, C, DRB1 and DQB1 were typed in roughly 620-630 donors, DQA1 in 522, DPA1 in 600 to 610, and DPB1 in roughly 470. A later genetic analysis used genome-wide SNP genotypes for about 60% of the 666 donors, treating that subset as a discovery cohort. A later analysis re-examined previously published TCR beta repertoires from hundreds of donors and added high-resolution HLA genotyping to investigate patterns of TCR occurrence. An earlier analysis of approximately 630 of the donors applied high-throughput TCR beta sequencing to assess whether each TCR beta V gene segment acted as functional or pseudogenic. The study aimed to test whether signatures of past pathogen exposure could be identified by cataloging public T cell receptors. Alongside the repertoire data, information on donor age, sex, ethnicity and CMV serostatus was compiled. HLA typing covered class I and class II loci at four-digit resolution. The study profiled the T cell repertoires of 500 to 800 subjects by immunosequencing and related them to cytomegalovirus serostatus. Among around 400 genotyped donors of the cohort, an average of approximately 230,000 unique TCR beta nucleotide sequences were sequenced per donor, roughly 18% of them non-productive. The genetic ancestry cluster associated with self-reported Caucasian donors included 80% to 90% of the 300 to 450 genotyped donors. Every discovery cohort repertoire had been produced on one sequencing platform. About 310 gigabases of sequencing data and tens of millions of unique TCR sequences were included in an early release covering about 600 HLA-typed donors. Rather than using new phenotypic data, the later analysis identified candidate immune exposures from TCR beta sequences and from how often those sequences occurred across donors. Five DR-DQ haplotypes were treated as single units for association and clustering because of strong linkage in the cohort. To predict cytomegalovirus infection status, the study combined high-throughput TCR immunosequencing, statistical association of individual TCRs with disease status, and machine learning. Along with the roughly 700-subject first cohort, a separate validation cohort of over a hundred different subjects was used. General study outcomes and caveats: The cohort was sequenced for TCR beta chains only, and without alpha or paired-chain data the features that could be detected were limited. A later genetic analysis reported fewer N-insertions in productive TCRs among donors in an Asian-associated ancestry cluster than the roughly 690-donor mean. The authors suggested that the approach could potentially be extended to other disease states and immunological phenotypes. Some IMGT-functional V segments, including TRBV6-2 and TRBV6-3, could not be told apart with the 87-base-pair reads, so those segments were excluded. A further reported finding was that TCR beta sequences accurately predicted the HLA-A and HLA-B alleles for most subjects in the first cohort. Most CMV-associated TCR beta chains appeared to be HLA-restricted in a later analysis, and the HLA associations seemed to be driven largely by CMV exposure. Assigning TCR associations to individual alleles was difficult when HLA alleles, especially DR and DQ, strongly co-occurred. Because counts were too low, roughly 16 rarely observed V segments, including chromosome 9 orphons, were left out of the earlier analysis of about 500 of the donors. A total of 150 to 200 TCR beta chains were listed by the study as associated with cytomegalovirus. A few of the identified cytomegalovirus-associated TCR beta chains were confirmed in vitro to be specific for cytomegalovirus antigens. According to a later analysis, parvovirus B19, influenza, CMV and Epstein-Barr virus appeared linked to several top co-occurrence clusters. While some public TCRs were present in many individuals, most TCR sequences turned up only very rarely across donors. At a false discovery rate of 0.05, a later analysis linked around 17,000 TCR beta sequences to specific HLA alleles. Broadly in line with IMGT annotations, most TCR beta V segments showed up in productive rearrangements about 87% or about 30% of the time in an earlier analysis of a few hundred of the donors. The classifier was reported to diagnose cytomegalovirus status with high specificity and sensitivity in both the original and validation cohorts. A group of highly shared sequence variants was considered likely to be a technical artifact of the sequencing pipeline. In a later analysis, HLA-associated TCR beta chains were found to be more clonally expanded and to have lower generation probabilities than equally common non-associated chains. Roughly uniform sequencing depth across donors was assumed in presence/absence analyses, although this assumption may not hold. The only immune exposure information available for the cohort was CMV serostatus. Correlated functional status among segregating V segments might reflect linkage disequilibrium, but an unknown experimental factor could not be ruled out. Because HLA typing was missing for some donors at each locus, association tests included only the typed subset. In a later genetic analysis, a missense DCLRE1C variant was associated with V-gene and J-gene trimming of TCR beta chains, and the association was replicated in an independent cohort. In a later analysis, the rate of TCR association differed among HLA loci, with DRB1 alleles having the most associated TCRs and HLA-C alleles having the fewest.

Note on this clone: Which antigen it targets is not known. No base quality information exists; no much larger clone differs at one position.

From the germline V gene (reference sequence), CDR1 is SGHNT and CDR2 is YYREEE. Relative to germline, V is missing 5 bases and J is missing 6 bases, with 5 bases of the junction outside any gene match. From cysteine to phenylalanine, the CDR3 is 16 amino acids long. Here the CDR3 DNA is all that survives: 48 bases in frame from base 1. Library generation was performed with the immunoSEQ multiplex PCR assay. The multiplex PCR relied on a mix of 60 forward primers for TCR Vbeta segments and 13 reverse primers for TCR Jbeta segments. The CDR3 region of rearranged TCR beta genes was amplified from genomic DNA with a multiplex PCR assay. The amplified TCR beta libraries were sequenced on the Illumina HiSeq System as 87-base-pair reads. Processing in the source paper ran as follows. In a later analysis, roughly 80 million unique TCR beta chains were counted across the 650 to 750 repertoires, and roughly 11 million of these chains were shared by at least two donors. A nearest-neighbor algorithm error-corrected the raw reads and collapsed the reads into unique sequences, merging closely related sequences to remove PCR and sequencing errors. CDR3 sequences were aligned to IMGT reference sequences to assign V, D and J gene segments. For a sequence to be retained, a match of at least six nucleotides was required to both a V gene segment and a J gene segment. A rearrangement was called productive if the CDR3 had no stop codons and remained in frame with V and J, and every other rearrangement was called non-productive. CDR3 was defined according to IMGT convention as the region running from the second conserved V-encoded cysteine to the conserved J-encoded phenylalanine. In an earlier analysis of around 600 of the donors, sequences lacking an unambiguous match to a single V gene segment were excluded. An earlier analysis of 587 of the donors called V segments functional above 56.7% productive rearrangements and segregating when the between-donor standard deviation exceeded 5%. A statistical classification framework was developed to diagnose cytomegalovirus status using the catalog of TCR beta chain sequences. A later analysis assigned V and J genes by comparing TCR nucleotide sequences with IMGT/GENE-DB human TR gene sequences. Using the TCRdist pipeline, a later analysis assigned CDR3 sequences along with most-parsimonious VDJ recombination scenarios. A later analysis defined each TCR beta chain by its CDR3 amino acid sequence plus V-gene family, and excluded reads lacking a unique V-gene family. In a later analysis, 450 to 600 highly shared, low-generation-probability nucleotide sequences were removed to address suspected cross-contamination and a sequencing artifact. A later analysis calculated a clonal expansion index for each public chain from normalized within-repertoire ranks of inferred template counts. Generation probabilities in a later analysis came from a VDJ recombination model fitted to out-of-frame rearrangements, and those results were checked against IGoR. Hypergeometric tests were used in a later analysis to score TCR-TCR, TCR-HLA and TCR-CMV co-occurrence, with a repertoire-size bias correction applied to the TCR pairs. A later analysis estimated false discovery rates by permuting HLA or CMV assignments 20 times. In a later analysis, co-occurring TCRs were grouped using DBSCAN, and TCRdist sequence similarity was added for clustering within HLA-allele-positive subsets. For co-occurrence clustering, repertoires with fewer than 30,000 or more than 120,000 public chains were excluded, along with roughly five repertoires with anomalous nucleotide sharing. As stored in TCRdb, this immuneACCESS dataset retains in-frame rearrangements with V and J assigned. A fraction of the clones does not appear; measured against another copy, unresolved V genes explain less than half of the discrepancy, and the remainder lacks a known reason. Clone size and the V and J calls come from that table; the DNA yielded D and trimming. The sample records approximately 160,000 clones, around 82% of which are singletons. The ten most abundant clones make up about 12% of the sample.

The cohort comprised 666 healthy bone marrow donors. At the time of sampling, all cohort members were nominally healthy, though unrecorded immune exposures were likely present. The donor tested CMV seropositive, placing the donor among the roughly 270 seropositive members of the cohort. A peripheral blood sample was provided by each donor, and peripheral blood mononuclear cells were used for TCR beta sequencing. The Qiagen DNeasy Blood Extraction Kit was used to extract genomic DNA from the blood cell samples. The specimen sequenced was PBMCs. The V and J genes are TRBV5-4 and TRBJ2-2, with TRBD2 identical over 15 junction bases. This clonotype originated in a woman between 50 and 59 years old in good health and CMV-seropositive. In nucleotides, the sequence is TGTGCCAGCAGTCGAGGACTAGCGGGGGGGCCCGGGGAGCTGTTTTTT. This translates into CASSRGLAGGPGELFF.